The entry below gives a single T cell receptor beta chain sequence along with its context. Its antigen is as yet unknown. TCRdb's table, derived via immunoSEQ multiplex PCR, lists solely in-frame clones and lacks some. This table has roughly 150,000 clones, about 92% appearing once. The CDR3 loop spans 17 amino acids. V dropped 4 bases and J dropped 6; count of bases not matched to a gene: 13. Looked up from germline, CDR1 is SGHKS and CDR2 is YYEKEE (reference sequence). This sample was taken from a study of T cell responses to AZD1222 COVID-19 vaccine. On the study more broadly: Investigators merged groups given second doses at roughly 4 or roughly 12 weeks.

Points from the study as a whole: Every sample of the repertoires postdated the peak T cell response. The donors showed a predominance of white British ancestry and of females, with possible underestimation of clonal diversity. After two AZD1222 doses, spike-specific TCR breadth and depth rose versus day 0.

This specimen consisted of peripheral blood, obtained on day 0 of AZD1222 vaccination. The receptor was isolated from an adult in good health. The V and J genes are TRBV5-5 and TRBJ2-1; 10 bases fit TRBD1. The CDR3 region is CASSQRDDRGLINEQFF. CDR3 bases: TGTGCCAGCAGCCAACGGGATGACAGGGGGCTTATCAATGAGCAGTTCTTC.